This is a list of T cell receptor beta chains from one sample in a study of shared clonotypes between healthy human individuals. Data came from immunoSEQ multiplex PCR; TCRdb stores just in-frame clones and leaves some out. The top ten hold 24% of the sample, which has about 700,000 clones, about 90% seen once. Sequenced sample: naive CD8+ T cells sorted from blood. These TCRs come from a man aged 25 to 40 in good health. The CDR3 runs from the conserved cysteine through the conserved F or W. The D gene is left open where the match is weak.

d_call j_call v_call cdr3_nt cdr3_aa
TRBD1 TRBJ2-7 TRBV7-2 TGTGCCAGCAGCTTGCCTGGGACAGACTACGAGCAGTACTTC CASSLPGTDYEQYF
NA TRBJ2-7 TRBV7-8 TGTGCCAGCAGCTTAGAGGTCGCAGGAGCCTACGAGCAGTACTTC CASSLEVAGAYEQYF
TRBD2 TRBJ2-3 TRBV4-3 TGCGCCAGCAGCCAAGATCCAGCGGGAGTTACAGATACGCAGTATTTT CASSQDPAGVTDTQYF
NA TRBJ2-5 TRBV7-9 TGTGCCAGCAGCTTAGGGCAGGGGGGATCCCAAGAGACCCAGTACTTC CASSLGQGGSQETQYF
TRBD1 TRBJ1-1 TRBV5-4 TGTGCCAGCAGCCTGGGGGACAGATTCTTCACTGAAGCTTTCTTT CASSLGDRFFTEAFF
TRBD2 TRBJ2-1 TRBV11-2 TGTGCCAGCAGCTTGGGACTAGCGGACTACAATGAGCAGTTCTTC CASSLGLADYNEQFF
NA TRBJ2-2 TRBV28 TGTGCCAGCAACCGCCTGGGATCCGGGGAGCTGTTTTTT CASNRLGSGELFF
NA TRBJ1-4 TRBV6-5 TGTGCCAGCAGTTACTCCCAGGACTATACCGGAAAACTGTTTTTT CASSYSQDYTGKLFF
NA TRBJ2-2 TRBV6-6 TGTGCCAGCAGTTACGGTGGGCGACCCCCTTCCGGGGAGCTGTTTTTT CASSYGGRPPSGELFF
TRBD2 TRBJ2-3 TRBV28 TGTGCCAGCAGCCCAACCCGACTAGCAGCCACAGATACGCAGTATTTT CASSPTRLAATDTQYF
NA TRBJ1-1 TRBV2 TGTGCCATCCAGGTAGGAAGGACTGAAGCTTTCTTT CAIQVGRTEAFF
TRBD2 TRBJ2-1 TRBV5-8 TGTGCCAGCAGCTATTTTTCCACTAGCGGTTACAATGAGCAGTTCTTC CASSYFSTSGYNEQFF
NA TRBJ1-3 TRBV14 TGTGCCAGCAGCCAAGACGGGGGGGCTGGAAACACCATATATTTT CASSQDGGAGNTIYF
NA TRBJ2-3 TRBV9 TGTGCCAGCAGCGTCAGCGGCACAGATACGCAGTATTTT CASSVSGTDTQYF
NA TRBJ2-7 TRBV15 TGTGCCACCAGCAGGCCTGGGGTATACGAGCAGTACTTC CATSRPGVYEQYF